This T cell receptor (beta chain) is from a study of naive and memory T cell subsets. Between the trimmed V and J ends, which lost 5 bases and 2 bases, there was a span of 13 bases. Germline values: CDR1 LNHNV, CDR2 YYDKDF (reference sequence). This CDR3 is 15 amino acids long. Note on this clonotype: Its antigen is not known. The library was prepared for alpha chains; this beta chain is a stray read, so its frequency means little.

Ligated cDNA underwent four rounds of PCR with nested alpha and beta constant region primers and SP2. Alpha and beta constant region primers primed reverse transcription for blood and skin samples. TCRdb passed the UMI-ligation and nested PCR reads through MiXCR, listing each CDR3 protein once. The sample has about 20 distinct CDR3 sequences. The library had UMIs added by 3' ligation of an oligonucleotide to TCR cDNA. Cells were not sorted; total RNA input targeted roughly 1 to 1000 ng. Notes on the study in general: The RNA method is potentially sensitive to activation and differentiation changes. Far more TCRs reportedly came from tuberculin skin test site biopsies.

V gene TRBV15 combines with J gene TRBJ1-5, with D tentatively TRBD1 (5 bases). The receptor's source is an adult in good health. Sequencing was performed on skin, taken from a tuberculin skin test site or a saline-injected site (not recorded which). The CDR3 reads CATSERRGGNQPQHF. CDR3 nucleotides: TGTGCCACCAGCGAGAGGAGGGGCGGCAATCAGCCCCAGCATTTT.